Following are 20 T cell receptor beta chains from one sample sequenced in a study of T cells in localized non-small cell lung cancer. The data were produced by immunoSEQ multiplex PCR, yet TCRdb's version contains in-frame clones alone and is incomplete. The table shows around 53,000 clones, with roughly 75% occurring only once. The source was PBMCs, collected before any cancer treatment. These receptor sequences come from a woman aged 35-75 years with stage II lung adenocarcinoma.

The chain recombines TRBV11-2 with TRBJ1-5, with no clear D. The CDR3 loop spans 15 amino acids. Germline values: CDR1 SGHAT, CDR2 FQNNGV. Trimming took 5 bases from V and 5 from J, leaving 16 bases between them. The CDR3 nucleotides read TGTGCCAGCAGCCCCGAGGTAGGGAAGGATCAGCCCCAGCATTTT. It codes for CASSPEVGKDQPQHF.

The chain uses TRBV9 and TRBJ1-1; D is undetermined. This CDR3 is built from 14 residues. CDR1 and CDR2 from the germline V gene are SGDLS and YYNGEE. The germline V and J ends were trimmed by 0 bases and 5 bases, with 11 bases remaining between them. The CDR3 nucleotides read TGTGCCAGCAGCGTAGATCCCCTAGGGACTGAAGCTTTCTTT. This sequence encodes CASSVDPLGTEAFF. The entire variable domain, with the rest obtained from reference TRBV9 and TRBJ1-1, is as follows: DSGVTQTPKHLITATGQRVTLRCSPRSGDLSVYWYQQSLDQGLQFLIQYYNGEERAKGNILERFSAQQFPDLHSELNLSSLELGDSALYFCASSVDPLGTEAFFGQGTRLTVV.

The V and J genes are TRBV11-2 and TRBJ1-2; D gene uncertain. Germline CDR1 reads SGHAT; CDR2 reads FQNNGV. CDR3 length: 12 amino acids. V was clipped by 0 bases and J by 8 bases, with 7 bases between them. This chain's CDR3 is CASSLDVRGYTF. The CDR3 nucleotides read TGTGCCAGCAGCTTAGATGTCAGAGGCTACACCTTC.

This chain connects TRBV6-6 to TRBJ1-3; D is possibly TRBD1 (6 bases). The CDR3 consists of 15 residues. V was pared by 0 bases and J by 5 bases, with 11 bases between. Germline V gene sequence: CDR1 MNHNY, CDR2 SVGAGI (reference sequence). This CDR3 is CASSYSRDNRNTIYF. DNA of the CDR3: TGTGCCAGCAGTTACTCCCGGGACAACAGAAACACCATATATTTT.

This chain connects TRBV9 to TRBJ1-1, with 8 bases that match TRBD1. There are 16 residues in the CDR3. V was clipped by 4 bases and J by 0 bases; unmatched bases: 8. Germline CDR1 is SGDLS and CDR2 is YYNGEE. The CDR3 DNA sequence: TGTGCCAGCAGCTTTCTCCAGGGGGCAATGAACACTGAAGCTTTCTTT. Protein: CASSFLQGAMNTEAFF.

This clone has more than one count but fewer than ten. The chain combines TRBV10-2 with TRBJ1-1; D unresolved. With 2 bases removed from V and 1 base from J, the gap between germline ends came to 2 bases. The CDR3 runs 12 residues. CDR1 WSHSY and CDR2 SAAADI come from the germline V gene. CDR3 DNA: TGCGCCAGCAGTGAGGGGAACACTGAAGCTTTCTTT. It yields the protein CASSEGNTEAFF.

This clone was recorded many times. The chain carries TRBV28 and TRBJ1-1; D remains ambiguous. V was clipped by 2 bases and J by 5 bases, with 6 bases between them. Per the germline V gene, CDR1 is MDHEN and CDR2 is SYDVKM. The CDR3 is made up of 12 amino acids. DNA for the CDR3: TGTGCCAGCAGTTTAGGGAGGACTGAAGCTTTCTTT. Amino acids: CASSLGRTEAFF.

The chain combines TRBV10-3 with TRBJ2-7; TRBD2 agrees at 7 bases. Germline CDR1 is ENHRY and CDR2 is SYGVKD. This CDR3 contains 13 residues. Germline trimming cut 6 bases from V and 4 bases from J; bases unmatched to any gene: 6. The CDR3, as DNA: TGTGCCATCAGCGGATCGGGAGGATACGAGCAGTACTTC. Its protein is CAISGSGGYEQYF.

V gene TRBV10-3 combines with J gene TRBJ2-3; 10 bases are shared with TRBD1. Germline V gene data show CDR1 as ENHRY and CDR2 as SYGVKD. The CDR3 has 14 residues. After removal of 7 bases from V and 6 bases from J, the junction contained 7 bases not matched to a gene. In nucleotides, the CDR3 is TGTGCCATCACACGGACAGGGGGAGCGGATACGCAGTATTTT. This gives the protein CAITRTGGADTQYF.

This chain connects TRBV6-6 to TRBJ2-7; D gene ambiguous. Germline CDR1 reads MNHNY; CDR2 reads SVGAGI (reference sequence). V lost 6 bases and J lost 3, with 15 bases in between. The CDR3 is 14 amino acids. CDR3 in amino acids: CASSLGFSFYEQYF. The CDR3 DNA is TGTGCCAGCAGCCTGGGGTTTTCCTTCTACGAGCAGTACTTC.

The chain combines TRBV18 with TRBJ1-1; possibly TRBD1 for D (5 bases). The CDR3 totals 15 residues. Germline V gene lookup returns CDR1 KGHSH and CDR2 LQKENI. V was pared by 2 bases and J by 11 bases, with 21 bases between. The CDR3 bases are TGTGCCAGCTCACCAAGTGGGGTTGAGGGGTTAGGTGCTTTCTTT. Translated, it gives CASSPSGVEGLGAFF.

CDR3 sequence: CASSLVSTSGGWNEQFF. DNA for the CDR3: TGTGCCAGCAGCTTAGTTTCGACTAGCGGGGGGTGGAATGAGCAGTTCTTC. V gene TRBV11-1 combines with J gene TRBJ2-1; 13 bases fit TRBD2. V shed 1 base and J 7 bases; nucleotides not matched to a gene: 7. This CDR3 has 17 amino acids. The V gene's germline CDR1 is SGHAT and CDR2 FQDESV (reference sequence).

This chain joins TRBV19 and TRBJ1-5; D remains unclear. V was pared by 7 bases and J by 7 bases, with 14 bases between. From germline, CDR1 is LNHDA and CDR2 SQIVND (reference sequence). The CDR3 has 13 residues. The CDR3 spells CASNPRGKQPQHF. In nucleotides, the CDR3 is TGTGCCAGTAACCCCCGGGGAAAGCAGCCCCAGCATTTT.

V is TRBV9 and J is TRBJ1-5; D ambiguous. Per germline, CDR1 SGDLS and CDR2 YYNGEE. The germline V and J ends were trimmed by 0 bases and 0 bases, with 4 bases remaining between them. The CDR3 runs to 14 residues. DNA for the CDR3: TGTGCCAGCAGCGTAGGAATTAGCAATCAGCCCCAGCATTTT. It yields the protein CASSVGISNQPQHF. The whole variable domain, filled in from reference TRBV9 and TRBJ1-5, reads DSGVTQTPKHLITATGQRVTLRCSPRSGDLSVYWYQQSLDQGLQFLIQYYNGEERAKGNILERFSAQQFPDLHSELNLSSLELGDSALYFCASSVGISNQPQHFGDGTRLSIL.

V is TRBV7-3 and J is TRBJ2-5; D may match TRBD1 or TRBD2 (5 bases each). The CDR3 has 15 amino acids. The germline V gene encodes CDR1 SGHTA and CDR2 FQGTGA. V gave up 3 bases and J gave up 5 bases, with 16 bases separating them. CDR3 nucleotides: TGTGCCAGCAGCTTCGGGGCGGCCTCCAGGGAGACCCAGTACTTC. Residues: CASSFGAASRETQYF.

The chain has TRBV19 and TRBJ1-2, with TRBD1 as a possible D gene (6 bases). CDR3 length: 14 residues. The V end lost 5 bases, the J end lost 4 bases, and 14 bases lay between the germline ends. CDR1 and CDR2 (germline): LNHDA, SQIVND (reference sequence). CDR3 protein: CASSRGGASYGYTF. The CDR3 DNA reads TGTGCCAGTAGTCGAGGGGGGGCCTCCTATGGCTACACCTTC.

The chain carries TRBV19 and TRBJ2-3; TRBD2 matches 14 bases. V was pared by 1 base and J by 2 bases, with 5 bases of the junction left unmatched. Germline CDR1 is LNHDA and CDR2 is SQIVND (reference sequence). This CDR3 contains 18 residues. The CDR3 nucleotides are TGTGCCAGTAGTATAGTGGGACTAGCGGGGGCCTCCACAGATACGCAGTATTTT. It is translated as CASSIVGLAGASTDTQYF.

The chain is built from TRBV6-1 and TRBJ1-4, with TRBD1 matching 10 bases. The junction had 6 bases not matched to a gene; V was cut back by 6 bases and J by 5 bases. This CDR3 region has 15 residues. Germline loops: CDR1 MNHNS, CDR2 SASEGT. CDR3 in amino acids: CASRPLDRGNEKLFF. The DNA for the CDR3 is TGTGCCAGCAGACCGTTGGACAGGGGGAATGAAAAACTGTTTTTT.

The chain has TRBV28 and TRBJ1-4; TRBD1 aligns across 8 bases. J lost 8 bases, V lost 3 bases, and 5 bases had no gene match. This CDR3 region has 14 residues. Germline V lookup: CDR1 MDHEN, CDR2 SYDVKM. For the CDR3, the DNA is TGTGCCAGCAGTTTGACAGGGGCTGGGGAAAAACTGTTTTTT. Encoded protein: CASSLTGAGEKLFF.

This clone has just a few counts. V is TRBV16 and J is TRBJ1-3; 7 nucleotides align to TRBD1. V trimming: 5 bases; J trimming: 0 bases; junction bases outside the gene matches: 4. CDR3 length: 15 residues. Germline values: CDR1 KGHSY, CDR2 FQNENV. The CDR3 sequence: CASSSDRTSGNTIYF. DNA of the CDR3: TGTGCCAGCAGCTCGGACAGGACCTCTGGAAACACCATATATTTT. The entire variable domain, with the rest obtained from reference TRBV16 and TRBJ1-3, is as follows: GEEVAQTPKHLVRGEGQKAKLYCAPIKGHSYVFWYQQVLKNEFKFLISFQNENVFDETGMPKERFSAKCLPNSPCSLEIQATKLEDSAVYFCASSSDRTSGNTIYFGEGSWLTVV.